This TCR beta chain was identified in a study of blood T cell repertoires in COVID-19. Sequenced by immunoSEQ multiplex PCR; TCRdb stores in-frame clones only, minus some. The sample includes about 87,000 clones, 85% to 90% of them seen just once. Germline CDR1 reads LNHDA; CDR2 reads SQIVND (reference sequence). This CDR3 comprises 13 residues. The V segment lost 8 bases and the J segment 8 bases; nucleotides outside the gene matches: 3. The rearrangement joins TRBV19 to TRBJ1-6; 10 nucleotides align to TRBD1. This receptor was identified in an elderly woman with active COVID-19. The source material was peripheral blood. The CDR3 DNA follows: TGTGCCAGTTCGGGACAGGGGTATTCACCCCTCCACTTT. This gives the protein CASSGQGYSPLHF.